This TCR beta chain was sequenced in a study of shared clonotypes between healthy human individuals. Study results and limitations: Shared clonotypes across all four donors exceeded non-shared ones in generation probability.

Splitting the CD4+ cells yielded a CD45RA+ naive subset and a CD45RA-negative memory subset. Worth noting for this clone: What it binds is unknown.

Only in-frame clones appear in the TCRdb table, and some are missing; sequencing was by immunoSEQ multiplex PCR. In the table there are fewer than 400,000 clones, 74% of which are singletons. V was clipped by 5 bases and J by 5 bases, with 7 bases between them. This CDR3 has 12 amino acids. Germline V gives CDR1 SNHLY, CDR2 FYNNEI. Sequencing was carried out using memory CD4+ T cells sorted from blood. Regarding subset: CD45RA-negative fraction. This clonotype was sampled from a man younger than 45 in good health. The chain employs TRBV2 and TRBJ2-1; D call uncertain. The CDR3 spells CASSYRDNEQFF. CDR3 coding DNA: TGTGCCAGCAGTTATAGGGACAATGAGCAGTTCTTC.